This T cell receptor beta chain stems from a study of cytomegalovirus exposure and HLA in healthy donors (dated 2017 in TCRdb). Broadly, across the study: An earlier analysis of 550 to 700 of the donors reported approximately 300 Gb of sequence data and some 120 million unique TCR beta sequences from 150 million to 200 million T cells. An early release that covered approximately 600 HLA-typed donors contained 250 to 350 gigabases of sequencing data and tens of millions of unique TCR sequences. The genetic ancestry cluster associated with self-reported Caucasian donors included approximately 85% of the roughly 390 genotyped donors. The study was designed to test whether signatures of past pathogen exposure could be identified by cataloging public T cell receptors. The T cell repertoires of 700 or so subjects were profiled by immunosequencing and related to cytomegalovirus serostatus. Besides the first cohort of some 670 subjects, a separate validation cohort made up of 120 different subjects was used. To predict cytomegalovirus infection status, the study brought together high-throughput TCR immunosequencing, statistical association of individual TCRs with disease status, and machine learning. In a later analysis, previously published TCR beta repertoires from 666 donors were re-analyzed and high-resolution HLA genotyping was added so that TCR occurrence patterns could be studied. Rather than drawing on any new phenotypic data, the later analysis identified candidate immune exposures from TCR beta sequences and the way those sequences occurred across donors. To decide whether each TCR beta V gene segment behaved as functional or pseudogenic, an earlier analysis of approximately 620 of the donors relied on high-throughput TCR beta sequencing. Donor age, sex, ethnicity and CMV serostatus were collected together with the repertoire data. Genome-wide SNP genotypes for about 60% of the roughly 700 donors were used in a later genetic analysis, which treated that subset as a discovery cohort. Every repertoire in the discovery cohort had been generated on one and the same sequencing platform. HLA typing covered class I and class II loci at four-digit resolution. The number of donors typed differed by locus, with 629-630 for A, B, C, DRB1 and DQB1, roughly 550 for DQA1, 600 to 610 for DPA1, and around 450 for DPB1. Four or five DR-DQ haplotypes were handled as single units for association and clustering because linkage in the cohort was strong. On average, 235,054 unique TCR beta nucleotide sequences were sequenced per donor among roughly 430 genotyped donors of the cohort, with roughly 18% of those sequences being non-productive.

Broader findings and caveats from the paper: According to a later analysis, TCR association rates differed among HLA loci, with DRB1 alleles showing the most associated TCRs and HLA-C alleles showing the fewest. Correlated functional status among segregating V segments might reflect linkage disequilibrium, but an unknown experimental factor could not be ruled out. In this cohort, only TCR beta chains were sequenced, and detectable features were limited by the absence of alpha or paired-chain data. Assigning TCR associations to individual alleles was difficult when HLA alleles, especially DR and DQ, strongly co-occurred. Several of the top co-occurrence clusters appeared to be linked to parvovirus B19, influenza, CMV and Epstein-Barr virus, according to a later analysis. A further reported finding was that TCR beta sequences accurately predicted the HLA-A and HLA-B alleles for most subjects in the first cohort. A later analysis associated approximately 17,000 TCR beta sequences with specific HLA alleles at a false discovery rate of 0.05. According to a later genetic analysis, donors in an Asian-associated ancestry cluster had fewer N-insertions in productive TCRs than the roughly 660-donor mean. The sequencing pipeline was judged likely to have produced a cluster of highly shared sequence variants as a technical artifact. A later genetic analysis associated a missense DCLRE1C variant with V-gene and J-gene trimming of TCR beta chains, and an independent cohort replicated the association. Across donors, most TCR sequences were observed very rarely, whereas some public TCRs were present in many individuals. The classifier was reported to diagnose cytomegalovirus status with high specificity and sensitivity in both the original and validation cohorts. Because the 87-base-pair reads could not distinguish some IMGT-functional V segments, including TRBV6-2 and TRBV6-3, those segments were excluded. A few of the identified cytomegalovirus-associated TCR beta chains were confirmed in vitro to be specific for cytomegalovirus antigens. Because HLA typing was missing for some donors at each locus, association tests included only the typed subset. CMV serostatus was the only immune exposure information available for the cohort. It was suggested by the authors that the approach could potentially be generalized to other disease states and immunological phenotypes. Sequencing depth was assumed to be roughly uniform across donors in the presence/absence analyses, though that assumption may not hold. A total of 150 to 200 TCR beta chains were listed by the study as associated with cytomegalovirus. In an earlier analysis of approximately 600 of the donors, most TCR beta V segments were observed in productive rearrangements about 87% or about 30% of the time, broadly matching IMGT annotations. Because counts were too low, 15 to 20 rarely observed V segments, including chromosome 9 orphons, were excluded from the earlier analysis of around 640 of the donors. Compared with equally common non-associated chains, HLA-associated TCR beta chains in a later analysis were more clonally expanded and had lower generation probabilities. According to a later analysis, most CMV-associated TCR beta chains appeared to be HLA-restricted, and the HLA associations seemed to be driven largely by CMV exposure.

The cohort comprised several hundred healthy bone marrow donors. At the time of sampling, every cohort member was nominally healthy, though immune exposures that went unrecorded were likely present. The donor tested CMV seronegative, placing the donor among the roughly 400 seronegative members of the cohort. Each donor provided a peripheral blood sample, and peripheral blood mononuclear cells were used for TCR beta sequencing. The Qiagen DNeasy Blood Extraction Kit was used to extract genomic DNA from the blood cell samples. The CDR3, cysteine through phenylalanine, is 13 amino acids long. The read is trimmed to its CDR3 DNA, 39 bases read in frame from base 1. The germline V gene supplies CDR1 SGHTA and CDR2 FQGTGA. Deletion took 10 bases off V and 1 base off J, with a span of 13 bases between the germline ends. As to this clone: Its target antigen remains unknown. It has no much larger one-base neighbor in the sample; base qualities were not kept.

Receptor libraries were prepared by the immunoSEQ multiplex PCR assay. A mixture of 60 forward primers for TCR Vbeta segments and 13 reverse primers for TCR Jbeta segments was used in the multiplex PCR. Amplification of the CDR3 region of rearranged TCR beta genes was performed with a multiplex PCR assay on genomic DNA. On the Illumina HiSeq System, the amplified TCR beta libraries were sequenced as 87-base-pair reads. In the source study's methods: In a later analysis, approximately 74 million unique TCR beta chains were counted across the roughly 670 repertoires, and roughly 11 million of these chains were shared by at least two donors. A nearest-neighbor algorithm error-corrected the raw reads and collapsed the reads into unique sequences, merging closely related sequences to remove PCR and sequencing errors. To assign V, D and J gene segments, CDR3 sequences were aligned to IMGT reference sequences. For a sequence to be retained, at least a six-nucleotide match to both a V gene segment and a J gene segment was required. A rearrangement was called productive if the CDR3 had no stop codons and remained in frame with V and J, and every other rearrangement was called non-productive. CDR3 was defined according to IMGT convention as the region running from the second conserved V-encoded cysteine to the conserved J-encoded phenylalanine. In an earlier analysis of around 570 of the donors, sequences lacking an unambiguous match to a single V gene segment were excluded. An earlier analysis of several hundred of the donors called V segments functional above 56.7% productive rearrangements and segregating when the between-donor standard deviation exceeded 5%. A statistical classification framework was built to diagnose cytomegalovirus status from the catalog of TCR beta chain sequences. A later analysis assigned V and J genes by comparing TCR nucleotide sequences with IMGT/GENE-DB human TR gene sequences. The TCRdist pipeline was used in a later analysis to assign CDR3 sequences and most-parsimonious VDJ recombination scenarios. A later analysis defined each TCR beta chain by its CDR3 amino acid sequence plus V-gene family, and excluded reads lacking a unique V-gene family. A later analysis removed over 500 highly shared, low-generation-probability nucleotide sequences to deal with suspected cross-contamination and a sequencing artifact. In a later analysis, a clonal expansion index for each public chain was calculated from normalized within-repertoire ranks of inferred template counts. In a later analysis, generation probabilities were computed with a VDJ recombination model fitted to out-of-frame rearrangements, and the resulting probabilities were checked against IGoR. In a later analysis, TCR-TCR, TCR-HLA and TCR-CMV co-occurrence was scored with hypergeometric tests, and a repertoire-size bias correction was applied to TCR pairs. False discovery rates were estimated in a later analysis by permuting HLA or CMV assignments 20 times. In a later analysis, co-occurring TCRs were grouped with DBSCAN, and TCRdist sequence similarity was added when clustering was performed within HLA-allele-positive subsets. Repertoires with fewer than 30,000 or more than 120,000 public chains were left out of co-occurrence clustering, as were four to six repertoires with anomalous nucleotide sharing. What TCRdb holds here is the immuneACCESS table cut down to in-frame rearrangements. Part of the clones is not present; checked against another copy, under half of the missing clones reflect an unresolved V gene, and the others are unexplained. V and J calls and clone size come straight from that table; D and trimming were deduced from the DNA. The sample profile shows 100,000 to 150,000 clones; about 78% of them were found once. The leading ten clones occupy 1.4% to 1.5% of the sample.

The specimen sequenced was PBMCs. The rearranged chain carries TRBV7-3 and TRBJ1-1; the D region possibly corresponds to TRBD1 (5 bases align). The sequence came from a female donor in good health and CMV-seronegative. The CDR3 region: CATARQSNTEAFF. The sequence in DNA is TGTGCCACTGCGAGACAGTCGAACACTGAAGCTTTCTTT.